The clone carrying this T cell receptor (beta chain) was seen at least ten times. The antigen is not known. This entry belongs to a study of spatial heterogeneity in lung cancer. The time point is: sample taken at primary tumor resection. Whole RNA was taken from tumor, nontumor lung or frozen PBMC; it was then sequenced unsorted. There were roughly 72 donors, all of them untreated patients with early-stage non-small cell lung cancer. On each TCR cDNA molecule, a unique molecular identifier was present. One entry per CDR3 protein, called by TCRdb with MiXCR from the 5' RACE reads. The top ten clones hold approximately 2.6% of a sample with about 52,000 distinct CDR3 sequences, roughly 7.5% of them seen once. Findings and caveats of the study: Ubiquitous expanded tumor TCRs surfaced in blood more at resection than they did at follow-up.

The sequence derives from a female donor with early-stage non-small cell lung cancer. The sequencing here drew on PBMCs, taken at surgery.

For the CDR3, the DNA is TGCAGTGCGAGGTTACGGCCGACTGAGCAGTTCTTC. Its translation: CSARLRPTEQFF. This chain links TRBV20-1 with TRBJ2-1, with D unresolved. CDR1 and CDR2 from the germline V gene are DFQATT and SNEGSKA (reference sequence). Trimming stripped 6 bases from V and 9 bases from J, with 15 bases between. CDR3 size: 12 residues.